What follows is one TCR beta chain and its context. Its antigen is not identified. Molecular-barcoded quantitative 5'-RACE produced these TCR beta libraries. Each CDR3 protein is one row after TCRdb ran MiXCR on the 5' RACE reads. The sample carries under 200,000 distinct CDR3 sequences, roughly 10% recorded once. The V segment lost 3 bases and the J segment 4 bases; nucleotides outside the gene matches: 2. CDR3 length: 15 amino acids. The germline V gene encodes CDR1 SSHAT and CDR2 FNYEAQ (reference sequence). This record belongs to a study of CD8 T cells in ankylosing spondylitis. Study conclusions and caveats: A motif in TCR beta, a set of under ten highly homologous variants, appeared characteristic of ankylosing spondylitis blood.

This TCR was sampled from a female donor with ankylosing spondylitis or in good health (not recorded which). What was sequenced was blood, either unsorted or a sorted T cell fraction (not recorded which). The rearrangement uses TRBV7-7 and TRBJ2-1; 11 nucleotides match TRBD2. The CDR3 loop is CASSLGLAEYNEQFF. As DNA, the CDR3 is TGTGCCAGCAGCTTGGGACTAGCGGAATACAATGAGCAGTTCTTC.